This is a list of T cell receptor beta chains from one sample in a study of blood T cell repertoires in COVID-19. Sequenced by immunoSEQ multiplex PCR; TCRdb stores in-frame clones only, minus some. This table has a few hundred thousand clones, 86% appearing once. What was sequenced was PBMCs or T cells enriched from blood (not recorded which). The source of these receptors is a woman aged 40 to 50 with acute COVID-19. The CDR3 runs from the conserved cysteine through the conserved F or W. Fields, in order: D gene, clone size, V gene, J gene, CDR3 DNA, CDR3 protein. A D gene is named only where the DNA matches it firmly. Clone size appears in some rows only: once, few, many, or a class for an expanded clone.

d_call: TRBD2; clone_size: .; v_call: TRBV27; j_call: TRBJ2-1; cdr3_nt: TGTGCCAGCAGTTTGTCCCTAGCGGGTAACAATGAGCAGTTCTTC; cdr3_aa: CASSLSLAGNNEQFF
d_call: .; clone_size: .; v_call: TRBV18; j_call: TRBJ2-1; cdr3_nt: TGTGCCAGCTCACCATTAAATAGCGCGCTGCACCAGTTCTTC; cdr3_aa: CASSPLNSALHQFF
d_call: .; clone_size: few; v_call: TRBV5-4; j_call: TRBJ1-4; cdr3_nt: TGTGCCAGCAGCTTATCCGGTGCAACTAATGAAAAACTGTTTTTT; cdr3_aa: CASSLSGATNEKLFF
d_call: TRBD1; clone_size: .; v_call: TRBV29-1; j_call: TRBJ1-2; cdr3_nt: TGCAGCGTCCGGACCGGGACAGCCTATGGCTACACCTTC; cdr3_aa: CSVRTGTAYGYTF
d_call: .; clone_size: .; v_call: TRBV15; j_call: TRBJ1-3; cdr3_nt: TGTGCCACCAGCAGAGATGCGGAACTCAACACCATATATTTT; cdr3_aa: CATSRDAELNTIYF
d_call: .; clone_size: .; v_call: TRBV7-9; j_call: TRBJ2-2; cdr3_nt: TGTGCCAGCAGCCCCCGGGGTAGCGGGAACACCGGGGAGCTGTTTTTT; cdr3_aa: CASSPRGSGNTGELFF
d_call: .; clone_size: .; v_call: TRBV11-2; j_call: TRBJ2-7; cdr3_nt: TGTGCCAGCAGCTTAGCTAGCAGCTCCTACGAGCAGTACTTC; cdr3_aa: CASSLASSSYEQYF
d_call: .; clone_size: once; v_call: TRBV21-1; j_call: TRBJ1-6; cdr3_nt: TGTGCCAGCAGCCCCGACGGGGTTGTGAATTCACCCCTCCACTTT; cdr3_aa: CASSPDGVVNSPLHF
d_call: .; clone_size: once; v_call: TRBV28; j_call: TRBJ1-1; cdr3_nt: TGTGCCAGCAGTCGTTCGGGGGGCAACACTGAAGCTTTCTTT; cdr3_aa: CASSRSGGNTEAFF
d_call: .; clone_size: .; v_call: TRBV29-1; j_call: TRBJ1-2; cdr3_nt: TGCAGCGCAACACAGGAGCCTGGCTACACCTTC; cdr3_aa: CSATQEPGYTF
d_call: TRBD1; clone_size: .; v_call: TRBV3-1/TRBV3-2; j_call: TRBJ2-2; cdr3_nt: TGTGCCAGCAGCTACCGTACCGGGACAGGGGGTATGACCGGGGAGCTGTTTTTT; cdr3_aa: CASSYRTGTGGMTGELFF
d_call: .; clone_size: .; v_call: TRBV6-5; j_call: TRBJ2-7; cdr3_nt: TGTGCCAGCAGTTATTACCGGGGGTTCTACGAGCAGTACTTC; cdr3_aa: CASSYYRGFYEQYF
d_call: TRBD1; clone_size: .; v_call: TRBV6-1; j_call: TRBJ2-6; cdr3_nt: TGTGCCAGCAGTGAAAACTTTCTAGTACAGGGGGGCTCTGGGGCCAACGTCCTGACTTTC; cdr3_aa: CASSENFLVQGGSGANVLTF
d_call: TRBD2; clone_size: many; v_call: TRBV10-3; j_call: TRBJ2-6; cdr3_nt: TGTGCCATCAGTGAGTCAGCGGGAGGGGCCAACGTCCTGACTTTC; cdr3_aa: CAISESAGGANVLTF
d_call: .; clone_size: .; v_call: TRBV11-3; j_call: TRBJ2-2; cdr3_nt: TGTGCCAGCAGTCCGGGAGCCACAATGAACACCGGGGAGCTGTTTTTT; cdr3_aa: CASSPGATMNTGELFF
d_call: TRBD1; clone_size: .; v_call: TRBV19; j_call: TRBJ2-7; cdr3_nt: TGTGCCAGTAGTATAGGGACCGGGACAGCCTACGAGCAGTACTTC; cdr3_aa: CASSIGTGTAYEQYF
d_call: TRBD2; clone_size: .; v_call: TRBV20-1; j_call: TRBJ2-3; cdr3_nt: TGCAGTGCTAGTAGGACTAGCGGGGCCAGCACAGATACGCAGTATTTT; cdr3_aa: CSASRTSGASTDTQYF
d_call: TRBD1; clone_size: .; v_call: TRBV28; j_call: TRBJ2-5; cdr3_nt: TGTGCCAGCAGTTTTGCCTGGGACAGCCTGAACCAAGAGACCCAGTACTTC; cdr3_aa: CASSFAWDSLNQETQYF
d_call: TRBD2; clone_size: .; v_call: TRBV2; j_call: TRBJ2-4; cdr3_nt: TGTGCCAGCAGTGCACTAGCGGGAGGTAACATTCAGTACTTC; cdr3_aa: CASSALAGGNIQYF
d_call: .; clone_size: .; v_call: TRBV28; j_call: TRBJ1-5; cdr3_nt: TGTGCCAGCAGTCGACCATCCCAGGGTAATCAGCCCCAGCATTTT; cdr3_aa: CASSRPSQGNQPQHF
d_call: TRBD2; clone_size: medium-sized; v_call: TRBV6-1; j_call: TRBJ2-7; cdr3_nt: TGTGCCAGCAGTGACGGACTAGCGGGAGTTTACGAGCAGTACTTC; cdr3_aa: CASSDGLAGVYEQYF
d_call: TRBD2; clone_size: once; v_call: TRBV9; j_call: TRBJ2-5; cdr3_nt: TGTGCCAGCAGCGGGGGACTAGCGCAACAAGAGACCCAGTACTTC; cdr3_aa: CASSGGLAQQETQYF
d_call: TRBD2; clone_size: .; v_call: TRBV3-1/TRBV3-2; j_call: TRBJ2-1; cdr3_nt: TGTGCCAGCAGCCAAGATTGGAGAGGGGCAGCGGGAGGGGAGGATGAGCAGTTCTTC; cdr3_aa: CASSQDWRGAAGGEDEQFF
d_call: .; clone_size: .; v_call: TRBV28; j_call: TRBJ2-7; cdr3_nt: TGTGCCAGCAGGTCGGACTATTCCAATGACTACGAGCAGTACTTC; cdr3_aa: CASRSDYSNDYEQYF
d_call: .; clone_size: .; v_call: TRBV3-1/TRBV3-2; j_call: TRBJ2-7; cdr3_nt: TGTGCCAGCAGCCAAGTTTATAGCGAAGGCGACGAGCAGTACTTC; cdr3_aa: CASSQVYSEGDEQYF
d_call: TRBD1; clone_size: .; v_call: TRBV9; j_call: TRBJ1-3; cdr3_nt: TGTGCCAGCAGCGTCGGGACAGGTCCAGGAAACACCATATATTTT; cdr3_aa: CASSVGTGPGNTIYF
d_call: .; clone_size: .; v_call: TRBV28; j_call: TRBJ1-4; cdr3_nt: TGTGCCAGCAGTTCGCCGACAAGGAGGGCTGAAAAACTGTTTTTT; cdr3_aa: CASSSPTRRAEKLFF
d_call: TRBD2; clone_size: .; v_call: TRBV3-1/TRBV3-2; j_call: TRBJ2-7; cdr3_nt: TGTGCCAGCAGCCCCTTAGCGGGACTAGCGGGAGACGAGCAGTACTTC; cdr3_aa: CASSPLAGLAGDEQYF
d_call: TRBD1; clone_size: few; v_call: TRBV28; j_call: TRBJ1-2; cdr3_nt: TGTGCCAGCAGCCGGTCCGGGACAGGTGGCTACACCTTC; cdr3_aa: CASSRSGTGGYTF
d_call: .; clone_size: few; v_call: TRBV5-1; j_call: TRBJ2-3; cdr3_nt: TGCGCCAGCAGCTTCGGCCAGGGGAGAAGAGATACGCAGTATTTT; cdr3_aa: CASSFGQGRRDTQYF
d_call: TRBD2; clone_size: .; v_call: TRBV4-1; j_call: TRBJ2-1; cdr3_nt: TGCGCCAGCAGCGACTCCCCGGGACTAGGGGACTCCTACAATGAGCAGTTCTTC; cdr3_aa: CASSDSPGLGDSYNEQFF
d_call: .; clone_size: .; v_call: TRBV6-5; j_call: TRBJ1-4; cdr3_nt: TGTGCCAGCAATGGGGGGGCAACTAATGAAAAACTGTTTTTT; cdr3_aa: CASNGGATNEKLFF
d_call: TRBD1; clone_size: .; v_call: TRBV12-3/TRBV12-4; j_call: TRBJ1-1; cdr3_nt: TGTGCCAGCAGTTTTGGGGACAGGGGTGAAGCTTTCTTT; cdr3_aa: CASSFGDRGEAFF
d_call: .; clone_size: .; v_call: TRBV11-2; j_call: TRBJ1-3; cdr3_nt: TGTGCCAGCAGCTTAGATTCATATGGTGCCCCTACGACCATATATTTT; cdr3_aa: CASSLDSYGAPTTIYF
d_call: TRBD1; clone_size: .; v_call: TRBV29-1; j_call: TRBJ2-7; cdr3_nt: TGCAGCGTTGGACAGGGGGCGAGAAGCGAGCAGTACTTC; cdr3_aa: CSVGQGARSEQYF
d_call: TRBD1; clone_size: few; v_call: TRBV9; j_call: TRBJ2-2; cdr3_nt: TGTGCCAGCAGCGTAGCGAGAGACAGGGGGAACACCGGGGAGCTGTTTTTT; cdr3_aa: CASSVARDRGNTGELFF
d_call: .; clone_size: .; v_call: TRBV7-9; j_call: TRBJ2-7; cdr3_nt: TGTGCCAGCAGCCGCCCCTTTAGCGGAGCGTACGAGCAGTACTTC; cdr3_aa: CASSRPFSGAYEQYF
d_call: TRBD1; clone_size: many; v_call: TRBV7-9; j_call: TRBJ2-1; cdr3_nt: TGTGCCAGCAGCTCGGGACAGGGAGGGAAACAGTTCTTC; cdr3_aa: CASSSGQGGKQFF
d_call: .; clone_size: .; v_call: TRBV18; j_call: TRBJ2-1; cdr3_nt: TGTGCCAGCTCAGATAGTGTAAGCTCCTACAATGAGCAGTTCTTC; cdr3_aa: CASSDSVSSYNEQFF
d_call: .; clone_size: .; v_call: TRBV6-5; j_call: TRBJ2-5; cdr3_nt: TGTGCCAGCACCGCATCGGGTTCTACCCACGGGACCCAGTACTTC; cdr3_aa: CASTASGSTHGTQYF
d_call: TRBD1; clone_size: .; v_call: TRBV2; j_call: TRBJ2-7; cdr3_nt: TGTGCCAGCACCCTCGGGACAGGGGTATACGAGCAGTACTTC; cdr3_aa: CASTLGTGVYEQYF
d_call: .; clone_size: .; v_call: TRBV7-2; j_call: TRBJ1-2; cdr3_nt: TGTGCCAGCAGCTCCGACTACTCCTCCTATGGCTACACCTTC; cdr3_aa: CASSSDYSSYGYTF
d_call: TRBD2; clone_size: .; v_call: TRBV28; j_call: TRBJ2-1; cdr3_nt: TGTGCCAGCACTGGGGATAGCGGGAGTTCCTACAATGAGCAGTTCTTC; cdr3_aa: CASTGDSGSSYNEQFF
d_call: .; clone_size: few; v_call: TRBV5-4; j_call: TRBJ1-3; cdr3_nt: TGTGCCAGCAGCTTGAGCGGGGGAAACACCATATATTTT; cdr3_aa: CASSLSGGNTIYF
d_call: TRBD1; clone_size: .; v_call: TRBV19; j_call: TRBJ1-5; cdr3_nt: TGTGCCAGTAGTCAATTCGGACAGGGCGATCAGCCCCAGCATTTT; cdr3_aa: CASSQFGQGDQPQHF
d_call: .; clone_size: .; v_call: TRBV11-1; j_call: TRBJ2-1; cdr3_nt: TGTGCCAGCAGCCAAGGGAGTCCCCCCAATGAGCAGTTCTTC; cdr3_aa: CASSQGSPPNEQFF
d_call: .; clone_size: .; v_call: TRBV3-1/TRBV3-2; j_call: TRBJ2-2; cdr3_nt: TGTGCCAGCAGCCAAGCCACACCGCTGAAAAAGAATGAACGGTCGGGCACCGGGGAGCTGTTTTTT; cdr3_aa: CASSQATPLKKNERSGTGELFF
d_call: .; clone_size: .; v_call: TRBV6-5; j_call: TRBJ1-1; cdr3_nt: TGTGCCAGCGCCACAGCTCACACTGAAGCTTTCTTT; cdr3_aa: CASATAHTEAFF
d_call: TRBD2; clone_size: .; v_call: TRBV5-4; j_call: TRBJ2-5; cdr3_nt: TGTGCCAGCAGCTCGGGACTAGCCGGGGAGACCCAGTACTTC; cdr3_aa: CASSSGLAGETQYF
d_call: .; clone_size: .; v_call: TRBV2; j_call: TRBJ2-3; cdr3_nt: TGTGCCAGCAGCCGGGGGAGGGATACGCAGTATTTT; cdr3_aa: CASSRGRDTQYF